This T cell receptor beta chain appears in the sequencing data of a study of T cell changes during pregnancy in multiple sclerosis. Germline trimming cut 5 bases from V and 6 bases from J; bases unmatched to any gene: 8. The CDR3 runs 14 residues. The germline gives CDR1 LNHNV, CDR2 YYDKDF (reference sequence). Clones were sequenced by immunoSEQ multiplex PCR, and TCRdb holds only the in-frame ones, with some missing. Altogether 40,000 to 55,000 clones are present, approximately 94% being singletons, with the ten largest covering roughly 4.7%. The starting material was CD8+ T cells from peripheral blood mononuclear cells, obtained in the first trimester of pregnancy. This sequence originates from a female donor with multiple sclerosis, enrolled in a pregnancy study. J is TRBJ2-7 and V is TRBV15, with 9 nucleotides matching TRBD1. Here the CDR3 reads CATSGLGQGGEQYF. The CDR3 region has the DNA TGTGCCACCAGCGGGTTGGGACAGGGCGGCGAGCAGTACTTC.